This T cell receptor (beta chain) derives from a study of shared clonotypes between healthy human individuals. Across several immunoSEQ plates, the genomic DNA of each subset was split evenly. Generated by immunoSEQ multiplex PCR, the TCRdb table keeps only in-frame clones and is missing some. This table has millions of clones, around nine tenths appearing once. About this clone itself: Other DNA variants within this sample encode the same CDR3.

CD4+ cells were split into CD45RA+ naive and CD45RA-negative memory subsets. Trimming removed 2 bases at V and 4 bases at J, with 8 bases between. This CDR3 spans 13 amino acids. Per germline, CDR1 MNHNS and CDR2 SASEGT. Sample: naive CD4+ T cells sorted from blood. The subset denotes: CD45RA+ positively selected. The clonotype was recovered from a man aged 18 to 29 in good health. The rearrangement joins TRBV6-1 to TRBJ1-2; D unresolved. In DNA form, the CDR3 reads TGTGCCAGCAGTGAAAGCGGTGGCTATGGCTACACCTTC. It encodes CASSESGGYGYTF.